Below, one T cell receptor (beta chain) is given with its context. What it recognizes is unknown. This specimen comes from a study of identical twins. Study-wide findings and caveats: The models systematically underestimated how much out-of-frame TCR alpha was shared in monozygotic twins. Shared out-of-frame alpha sequences (those common to twins) showed excess low generation probability. For cord blood, abundant beta clonotypes had fewer insertions, unlike memory repertoires, which showed none.

Template switching added a universal primer site, and cDNA bore unique molecular identifiers. Via MiXCR, TCRdb re-called the 5' RACE reads, giving one row per CDR3 protein. The repertoire holds 350,000 to 450,000 distinct CDR3 sequences, with about 18% as singletons. The TCR originated in a man aged 45-65 years in good health. The sample taken for sequencing was naive T cells sorted from blood.

The CDR3 sequence is CASSPGRTGWTFF. The CDR3 DNA follows: TGTGCCAGCAGCCCCGGGCGGACAGGGTGGACTTTCTTT. J is TRBJ1-1 and V is TRBV3-1; 8 positions agree with TRBD1. The CDR3 is 13 residues long. From germline, CDR1 is LGHDT and CDR2 YNNKEL (reference sequence). V lost 4 bases, J lost 12 bases, and 10 bases stayed unmatched.